This T cell receptor (gamma chain) derives from a study of gammadelta T cells in human blood. Notes on the study in general: Microbial exposure reportedly appeared to drive polyclonal expansion of innate gamma-delta T cells right after birth.

On this clone itself: Its specificity is not known. A far larger clone is only one base removed, so a read error is likely.

The CDR3 has 11 amino acids. TCRdb re-called clones from the RT-PCR reads using CATT. In the table there are several hundred gamma-chain clones, about 10% of which are singletons. Sequencing was performed on non-Vgamma9Vdelta2 gamma-delta T cells from cord blood. The receptor's source is a newborn. The V and J genes are TRGV5P and TRGJ1 or TRGJ2. TRGV5P is a recognized pseudogene. For the CDR3, the DNA is TGTGCCACCCAAAAATCCTATAAGAACCTCTTT. This translates into CATQKSYKNLF.